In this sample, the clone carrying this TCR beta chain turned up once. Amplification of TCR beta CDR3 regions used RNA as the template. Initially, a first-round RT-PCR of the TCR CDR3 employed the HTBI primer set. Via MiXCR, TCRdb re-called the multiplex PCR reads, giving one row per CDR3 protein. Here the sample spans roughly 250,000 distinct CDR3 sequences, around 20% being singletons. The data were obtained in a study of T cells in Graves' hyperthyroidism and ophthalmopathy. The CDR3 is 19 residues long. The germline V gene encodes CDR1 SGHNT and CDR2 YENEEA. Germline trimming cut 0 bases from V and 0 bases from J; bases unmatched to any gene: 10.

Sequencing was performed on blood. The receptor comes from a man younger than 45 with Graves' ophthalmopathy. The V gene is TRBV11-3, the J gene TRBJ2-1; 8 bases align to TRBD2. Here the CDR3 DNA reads TGTGCCAGCAGCTTAGATCGAAGAAGCGGGAGTAGCTCCTACAATGAGCAGTTCTTC. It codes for CASSLDRRSGSSSYNEQFF.